A single sample gave rise to the 18 T cell receptor beta chains below, sequenced in a study of cytomegalovirus exposure and HLA in healthy donors. Generated by immunoSEQ multiplex PCR, the TCRdb table keeps only in-frame clones and is missing some. This table has roughly 150,000 clones, about 89% appearing once. The sequencing input was PBMCs. Receptors were obtained from a young woman in good health and CMV-seropositive.

The chain has TRBV28 and TRBJ2-7; TRBD2 matches at 7 bases. CDR3 length: 13 amino acids. In germline, CDR1 is MDHEN, CDR2 SYDVKM. The trim removed 8 bases at V and 3 bases at J, leaving 7 bases unmatched. CDR3 sequence: CASRAGTGYEQYF. CDR3 DNA sequence: TGTGCCAGCCGAGCGGGAACGGGCTACGAGCAGTACTTC.

V usage is TRBV29-1 and J usage is TRBJ2-7, with D perhaps matching TRBD1 (7 bases). The CDR3 spans 14 residues. CDR1 is SQVTM and CDR2 is ANQGSEA in the germline V gene. Trimming shortened V by 4 bases and J by 0 bases, and 13 bases separated the two germline ends. This CDR3 is CSVVGQGGSYEQYF. The CDR3, as DNA: TGCAGCGTTGTCGGGCAGGGGGGCTCCTACGAGCAGTACTTC.

This chain connects TRBV25-1 to TRBJ2-7; tentative D call: TRBD1 (5 bases). The V and J ends lost 8 bases and 9 bases respectively, with 14 bases between them. The CDR3 contains 11 residues. Germline assignment: CDR1 MGHDK and CDR2 SYGVNS. The CDR3: CASEGVVWQYF. The CDR3, as DNA: TGTGCCAGCGAAGGGGTAGTGTGGCAGTACTTC.

The chain combines TRBV6-1 with TRBJ2-7; 9 positions agree with TRBD1. J lost 5 bases, V lost 6 bases, and 5 bases had no gene match. The CDR3 is made up of 13 amino acids. Germline CDR1 is MNHNS and CDR2 is SASEGT. In nucleotides, the CDR3 is TGTGCCAGCAGCGAGGGGACAGGGAACGAGCAGTACTTC. The encoded protein is CASSEGTGNEQYF.

The rearrangement uses TRBV12-5 and TRBJ2-7; tentative D call: TRBD1 (5 bases). This CDR3 region has 15 residues. Germline V gives CDR1 LGHNT, CDR2 FRNRAP. Trimming removed 0 bases from V and 6 bases from J, with 15 bases in between. For the CDR3, the DNA is TGTGCTAGTGGTTTGGTAAGGCAGGGAAAACCCGAGCAGTACTTC. This codes for CASGLVRQGKPEQYF.

This clone was observed a handful of times. The chain carries TRBV7-9 and TRBJ2-7; TRBD1 matches 7 bases. The J segment lost 3 bases and the V segment lost 5 bases, leaving 7 bases of the junction unmatched. In germline, CDR1 is SEHNR, CDR2 FQNEAQ (reference sequence). The CDR3 consists of 14 residues. CDR3 in DNA: TGTGCCAGCAGCCTCGGACAGGCCTTCTACGAGCAGTACTTC. Translated, it gives CASSLGQAFYEQYF.

This clone was seen a single time. The chain couples TRBV28 to TRBJ2-3, with no clear D. The CDR3 covers 12 residues. Looked up from germline, CDR1 is MDHEN and CDR2 is SYDVKM. Between the trimmed V and J ends, which lost 6 bases and 2 bases, there was a span of 6 bases. The CDR3 sequence: CASSLLTDTQYF. The CDR3 region has the DNA TGTGCCAGCAGCCTCCTCACAGATACGCAGTATTTT. The full variable domain, its missing parts supplied by reference TRBV28 and TRBJ2-3, is DVKVTQSSRYLVKRTGEKVFLECVQDMDHENMFWYRQDPGLGLRLIYFSYDVKMKEKGDIPEGYSVSREKKERFSLILESASTNQTSMYLCASSLLTDTQYFGPGTRLTVL.

The V gene is TRBV6-1, the J gene TRBJ1-2; 11 nucleotides agree with TRBD1. Germline CDR1 MNHNS, CDR2 SASEGT. This CDR3 has 14 residues. J gave up 6 bases and V 3 bases, and 3 bases lay outside the gene matches. CDR3 sequence (DNA): TGTGCCAGCAGTGATTGGGACAGGGGGAATGGCTACACCTTC. Its protein product is CASSDWDRGNGYTF.

This sequence joins TRBV15 and TRBJ1-2; D gene uncertain. The CDR3 loop spans 12 amino acids. Germline-derived CDR1 and CDR2 are LNHNV and YYDKDF (reference sequence). Deletions cut 1 base from V and 8 bases from J, with 8 bases between. In nucleotides, the CDR3 is TGTGCCACCAGCAGAGCGCAGAGGGGCTACACCTTC. This gives the protein CATSRAQRGYTF.

The chain's CDR3 is CASVWTSGNEQFF. The CDR3 DNA reads as TGTGCCTCGGTTTGGACTAGCGGCAATGAGCAGTTCTTC. The chain combines TRBV7-9 with TRBJ2-1; 10 bases are shared with TRBD2. The CDR3 has 13 amino acids. The trim removed 11 bases at V and 6 bases at J, leaving 7 bases unmatched. CDR1 is SEHNR, CDR2 FQNEAQ, per germline (reference sequence).

This chain joins TRBV5-1 and TRBJ2-1; 9 nucleotides match TRBD2. This CDR3 comprises 15 residues. The V gene end was trimmed by 5 bases and the J gene end by 7 bases; junction bases not matched to a gene: 10. Germline CDR1 and CDR2: SGHRS and YFSETQ. Written as DNA, the CDR3 is TGCGCCAGCAGGTCAGTCCTAGCGGGAAGGAATGAGCAGTTCTTC. Translation: CASRSVLAGRNEQFF.

The chain is built from TRBV7-2 and TRBJ2-3; D call uncertain. Germline CDR1 reads SGHTA; CDR2 reads FQGNSA. V dropped 1 base and J dropped 6 bases, with 5 bases sitting between them. CDR3 length equals 12 residues. The CDR3 is CASSLVMDTQYF. The CDR3 coding sequence is TGTGCCAGCAGCTTAGTCATGGATACGCAGTATTTT.

The V and J genes are TRBV10-3 and TRBJ2-7, with a tentative D call TRBD1 (5 bases). The CDR3 totals 13 residues. Germline CDR1 ENHRY, CDR2 SYGVKD. The V end lost 2 bases, the J end lost 3 bases, and 8 bases lay between the germline ends. As DNA, the CDR3 is TGTGCCATCAGTGAGGCAGGGATCTACGAGCAGTACTTC. It encodes CAISEAGIYEQYF.

This sequence joins TRBV5-1 and TRBJ2-3; D is unresolved. V lost 4 bases and J 2 bases, leaving 11 bases between the germline ends. CDR1 and CDR2 (germline): SGHRS, YFSETQ. The CDR3 spans 14 residues. CDR3 in amino acids: CASSPQVNTDTQYF. For the CDR3, the DNA is TGCGCCAGCAGCCCACAAGTAAACACAGATACGCAGTATTTT.

This CDR3 reads CASSQDRTSGTETQYF. The CDR3 nucleotides read TGCGCCAGCAGCCAAGATAGGACTAGCGGGACGGAGACCCAGTACTTC. The chain employs TRBV4-1 and TRBJ2-5, with 12 nucleotides matching TRBD2. This CDR3 comprises 16 residues. Germline CDR1 MGHRA, CDR2 YSYEKL. Germline trimming cut 0 bases from V and 5 bases from J; bases unmatched to any gene: 4.

The gene calls are TRBV6-4 and TRBJ1-1; D perhaps matches TRBD1 (5 bases). CDR1 MRHNA and CDR2 SNTAGT come from the germline V gene. The CDR3 runs 15 residues. V shed 3 bases and J shed 4 bases, with 15 bases lying between them. As DNA, the CDR3 is TGTGCCAGCAGTGAAGGGGCAGGGTTGGGCACTGAAGCTTTCTTT. As protein: CASSEGAGLGTEAFF.

J is TRBJ2-3 and V is TRBV9; 7 nucleotides match TRBD2. Germline loops: CDR1 SGDLS, CDR2 YYNGEE. The CDR3 has 14 residues. V dropped 3 bases and J dropped 5; count of bases not matched to a gene: 6. The CDR3 DNA reads as TGTGCCAGCAGCGCCCGACTAGCTGTAGATACGCAGTATTTT. Encoded protein: CASSARLAVDTQYF.

The CDR3 spells CASSIGTHIYKEQFF. The CDR3 DNA is TGTGCCAGTAGTATAGGGACTCATATCTACAAGGAACAGTTCTTC. J is TRBJ2-1 and V is TRBV19; D is perhaps TRBD2 (5 bases). The V gene's germline CDR1 is LNHDA and CDR2 SQIVND (reference sequence). The germline V and J ends were trimmed by 1 base and 13 bases, with 20 bases remaining between them. The CDR3 consists of 15 residues.